This T cell receptor (beta chain) is from a study of blood T cell repertoires in COVID-19. Across the study: Whether acute or convalescent, the COVID-19 samples came from the United States, Italy and Spain. PBMCs, B-cell-depleted T cells, or T cells were the source of the cDNA or gDNA that made up the material.

Trimming cost V 0 bases and J 13 bases, with 19 bases left between them. The CDR3 spans 15 residues. Per germline, CDR1 LNHDA and CDR2 SQIVND (reference sequence). Clones were read by immunoSEQ multiplex PCR, and TCRdb kept only the in-frame ones, dropping some. Found here are fewer than 350,000 clones, around 87% of them singletons; the top ten hold 6.5% to 9.5%. Sequenced input: peripheral blood. The chain is built from TRBV19 and TRBJ2-1; a possible D gene is TRBD2 (6 bases). The clonotype was recovered from a woman aged 50 to 60 who had recovered from COVID-19. CDR3 loop: CASSIDPPGLSKQFF. Here the CDR3 DNA reads TGTGCCAGTAGTATAGACCCGCCGGGACTGTCTAAACAGTTCTTC. Full variable domain (rest looked up from reference TRBV19 and TRBJ2-1): DGGITQSPKYLFRKEGQNVTLSCEQNLNHDAMYWYRQDPGQGLRLIYYSQIVNDFQKGDIAEGYSVSREKKESFPLTVTSAQKNPTAFYLCASSIDPPGLSKQFFGPGTRLTVL.